The 29 T cell receptor beta chains below all came from one sample that was sequenced in a study of blood T cell repertoires in COVID-19. The repertoire was sequenced with immunoSEQ multiplex PCR; TCRdb's copy has only in-frame clones and lacks some. The table includes 99,000 or so clones, around 90% detected once. The sequenced sample was peripheral blood. Every receptor here comes from a man over 45 with COVID-19, enrolled during active disease.

Written as DNA, the CDR3 is TGTGCCAGTACCGAGGCGGATAATCAGCCCCAGCATTTT. It codes for CASTEADNQPQHF. The rearrangement joins TRBV19 to TRBJ1-5; D remains ambiguous. The CDR3 contains 13 residues. V lost 7 bases to trimming and J lost 4 bases, with 11 bases between them. Germline V gene data show CDR1 as LNHDA and CDR2 as SQIVND (reference sequence).

The V call is TRBV10-3, the J call TRBJ1-2; weak D call: TRBD1 (5 bases). CDR3 length: 12 residues. Between the trimmed V and J ends, which lost 2 bases and 8 bases, there was a span of 9 bases. CDR1 ENHRY and CDR2 SYGVKD come from the germline V gene. DNA for the CDR3: TGTGCCATCAGTGAGATCCCAGGGGGCTACACCTTC. This translates into CAISEIPGGYTF.

V and J are TRBV2 and TRBJ1-2, with 8 positions matching TRBD1. V lost 8 bases, J lost 0 bases, and 5 bases stayed unmatched. The CDR3 covers 14 residues. From germline, CDR1 is SNHLY and CDR2 FYNNEI. The DNA for the CDR3 is TGTGCCAGCTCTACAGGGGGAGCTAACTATGGCTACACCTTC. Translating it yields CASSTGGANYGYTF.

The V gene is TRBV6-5, the J gene TRBJ2-1; 7 nucleotides line up with TRBD2. CDR3 length equals 15 residues. Trimming at V came to 2 bases and at J to 3 bases, leaving 4 bases not matched to a gene. Germline V gene lookup returns CDR1 MNHEY and CDR2 SVGAGI. The CDR3 is CASSYTRGIYNEQFF. CDR3 nucleotides: TGTGCCAGCAGTTACACGCGGGGGATCTACAATGAGCAGTTCTTC.

The rearrangement joins TRBV6-5 to TRBJ1-2, with D hard to call. This CDR3 is built from 13 residues. V shed 2 bases and J shed 4 bases, with 8 bases lying between them. Germline CDR1 reads MNHEY; CDR2 reads SVGAGI. CDR3 region: CASSYRPSYGYTF. CDR3 nucleotides: TGTGCCAGCAGTTACCGTCCCTCCTATGGCTACACCTTC.

The chain employs TRBV5-1 and TRBJ2-7; D is undetermined. The V and J ends lost 1 base and 3 bases respectively, with 5 bases between them. The germline V gene has CDR1 SGHRS and CDR2 YFSETQ. CDR3 length equals 12 residues. The CDR3 sequence: CASSLNNYEQYF. As DNA, the CDR3 is TGCGCCAGCAGCTTGAACAACTACGAGCAGTACTTC.

CDR3 DNA: TGTGCCAGCAGACTCACAGGGGGGAACACTGAAGCTTTCTTT. Amino acids: CASRLTGGNTEAFF. The V gene is TRBV5-6, the J gene TRBJ1-1, with 8 bases matching TRBD1. The CDR3 covers 14 residues. The V and J ends lost 5 bases and 1 base, in that order; junction bases with no gene match: 4. Germline CDR1 and CDR2: SGHDT and YYEEEE.

The chain couples TRBV12-3 or TRBV12-4 to TRBJ1-4, with D possibly TRBD1 on 6 matching bases. The CDR3 runs 13 residues. Trimming took off 5 bases at V and 7 bases at J, with 11 bases between the two ends. This CDR3 is CASSPQGSEKLFF. The CDR3 region has the DNA TGTGCCAGCAGTCCACAGGGTTCTGAAAAACTGTTTTTT.

V gene TRBV5-1 combines with J gene TRBJ1-2, with TRBD1 matching 7 bases. CDR3 length: 17 residues. Germline CDR1 is SGHRS and CDR2 is YFSETQ. Trimming removed 3 bases from V and 2 bases from J; junction bases left unmatched: 13. DNA for the CDR3: TGCGCCAGCAGCTCCTTCCGAGGACAGGCCGCGAACTATGGCTACACCTTC. This sequence encodes CASSSFRGQAANYGYTF. Full variable domain (missing parts from reference TRBV5-1 and TRBJ1-2): KAGVTQTPRYLIKTRGQQVTLSCSPISGHRSVSWYQQTPGQGLQFLFEYFSETQRNKGNFPGRFSGRQFSNSRSEMNVSTLELGDSALYLCASSSFRGQAANYGYTFGSGTRLTVV.

The chain couples TRBV9 to TRBJ2-3; the match to TRBD2 covers 9 bases. Trimming cost V 3 bases and J 2 bases; bases outside gene matches: 7. The germline V gene encodes CDR1 SGDLS and CDR2 YYNGEE. The CDR3 contains 16 residues. CDR3 sequence: CASSDLAGGSTDTQYF. As DNA, the CDR3 is TGTGCCAGCAGCGATTTGGCGGGGGGGTCCACAGATACGCAGTATTTT.

This chain joins TRBV2 and TRBJ1-3; perhaps TRBD1 as D (5 bases). Germline assignment: CDR1 SNHLY and CDR2 FYNNEI. Trimming cost V 6 bases and J 0 bases, with 9 bases left between them. This CDR3 spans 14 amino acids. The CDR3 bases are TGTGCCAGCAGACAGGCCTTCTCTGGAAACACCATATATTTT. Amino acids: CASRQAFSGNTIYF. Full variable domain (remainder filled in from reference TRBV2 and TRBJ1-3): EPEVTQTPSHQVTQMGQEVILRCVPISNHLYFYWYRQILGQKVEFLVSFYNNEISEKSEIFDDQFSVERPDGSNFTLKIRSTKLEDSAMYFCASRQAFSGNTIYFGEGSWLTVV.

The rearrangement uses TRBV10-3 and TRBJ1-6; no firm D call. Looked up from germline, CDR1 is ENHRY and CDR2 is SYGVKD. The ends were cut back, 0 bases at V and 9 bases at J, with 15 bases in the middle. This CDR3 has 16 residues. CDR3 region: CAISESLRSSSSPLHF. CDR3 in DNA: TGTGCCATCAGTGAGTCTCTCAGGTCGAGTTCTTCACCCCTCCACTTT.

The chain has TRBV5-4 and TRBJ2-1; maybe TRBD1 (6 bases). Trimming stripped 0 bases from V and 9 bases from J, with 10 bases between. The CDR3 length is 13 residues. Germline V gene lookup returns CDR1 SGHNT and CDR2 YYREEE (reference sequence). CDR3 nucleotide sequence: TGTGCCAGCAGCTTGGGCAGGGGTGGTGAGCAGTTCTTC. Translation gives CASSLGRGGEQFF.

The rearrangement uses TRBV6-5 and TRBJ1-3, with TRBD1 as a possible D gene (5 bases). The CDR3 has 14 residues. Trimming cost V 5 bases and J 1 base, with 9 bases left between them. Germline V lookup: CDR1 MNHEY, CDR2 SVGAGI. CDR3 coding DNA: TGTGCCAGCAGTCCCCCAGGGTCTGGAAACACCATATATTTT. Translated, it gives CASSPPGSGNTIYF.

The chain carries TRBV6-5 and TRBJ1-6, with D perhaps TRBD1 (5 bases). V lost 6 bases, J lost 7 bases, and 10 bases lay in between. The CDR3 has 13 residues. CDR1 is MNHEY, CDR2 SVGAGI, per germline. The CDR3 spells CASRQVLNSPLHF. The CDR3 DNA is TGTGCCAGCAGACAGGTTTTGAATTCACCCCTCCACTTT.

This sequence joins TRBV27 and TRBJ1-5; D is unclear. The CDR3 consists of 14 residues. CDR1 is MNHEY and CDR2 is SMNVEV in the germline V gene (reference sequence). V dropped 3 bases and J dropped 2 bases, with 8 bases sitting between them. This CDR3 is CASSFTGRNQPQHF. CDR3 coding DNA: TGTGCCAGCAGTTTTACTGGGCGCAATCAGCCCCAGCATTTT.

The gene calls are TRBV4-1 and TRBJ1-5; D unclear. There are 13 residues in the CDR3. In germline, CDR1 is MGHRA, CDR2 YSYEKL. Trimming shortened V by 0 bases and J by 9 bases, and 9 bases separated the two germline ends. This chain's CDR3 is CASSQEESLPQHF. The CDR3 nucleotides read TGCGCCAGCAGCCAAGAGGAGAGTTTGCCCCAGCATTTT.

The chain joins TRBV5-1 to TRBJ1-6; a weak D match, TRBD1 (6 bases). The CDR3 covers 17 residues. From germline, CDR1 is SGHRS and CDR2 YFSETQ. The V end lost 4 bases, the J end lost 7 bases, and 21 bases lay between the germline ends. The CDR3 here is CASSPGQSESRNSPLHF. The DNA of the CDR3 is TGCGCCAGCAGCCCCGGACAGTCCGAATCAAGAAATTCACCCCTCCACTTT.

The chain is built from TRBV5-4 and TRBJ1-3, with D possibly matching TRBD1 (6 bases). CDR3 length: 15 amino acids. The V and J ends lost 4 bases and 4 bases respectively, with 15 bases between them. CDR1 is SGHNT, CDR2 YYREEE, per germline (reference sequence). Here the CDR3 DNA reads TGTGCCAGCAGCCCTGGGACACTTTCGGGAAACACCATATATTTT. The encoded protein is CASSPGTLSGNTIYF.

The gene calls are TRBV27 and TRBJ1-6; 11 bases match TRBD1. CDR1 MNHEY and CDR2 SMNVEV come from the germline V gene (reference sequence). Germline trimming cut 2 bases from V and 10 bases from J; bases unmatched to any gene: 10. This CDR3 comprises 17 residues. CDR3: CASSLRGLDRGQSPLHF. CDR3 sequence (DNA): TGTGCCAGCAGTTTAAGGGGGTTGGACAGGGGGCAATCACCCCTCCACTTT.

The CDR3 DNA sequence: TGTGCCAGCAGTTACTCGGGGGCTGCGTACAATGAGCAGTTCTTC. This sequence encodes CASSYSGAAYNEQFF. This chain connects TRBV6-5 to TRBJ2-1; D is perhaps TRBD1 (6 bases). There are 15 residues in the CDR3. V was shortened by 0 bases and J by 4 bases, with 10 bases between the two germline ends. CDR1 is MNHEY, CDR2 SVGAGI, per germline.

J is TRBJ1-2 and V is TRBV6-5; D might be TRBD1 (5 bases). Per the germline V gene, CDR1 is MNHEY and CDR2 is SVGAGI. The V and J ends lost 4 bases and 0 bases respectively, with 15 bases between them. CDR3 length: 16 residues. CDR3 DNA: TGTGCCAGCAGTTTGGCCCCGGGGGGGACTAACTATGGCTACACCTTC. This gives the protein CASSLAPGGTNYGYTF.

The V and J genes are TRBV6-6 and TRBJ2-1; D is perhaps TRBD2 (7 bases). The V gene's germline CDR1 is MNHNY and CDR2 SVGAGI (reference sequence). The length of the CDR3 is 15 residues. V was cut by 6 bases and J by 0 bases, with 12 bases left in between. CDR3 sequence reads: CASRDRGASYNEQFF. CDR3 in DNA: TGTGCCAGCAGAGATCGGGGGGCCTCCTACAATGAGCAGTTCTTC.

This rearrangement joins TRBV6-6 to TRBJ1-5, with D hard to call. V was cut by 7 bases and J by 6 bases, with 13 bases left in between. The CDR3 loop spans 13 amino acids. Germline CDR1 reads MNHNY; CDR2 reads SVGAGI (reference sequence). CDR3 in DNA: TGTGCCAGCACCCAAGGAGGGCTTCAGCCCCAGCATTTT. This codes for CASTQGGLQPQHF.

This rearrangement joins TRBV6-5 to TRBJ1-2; maybe TRBD1 (5 bases). From germline, CDR1 is MNHEY and CDR2 SVGAGI. The CDR3 sequence is 13 residues long. V was shortened by 5 bases and J by 1 base, with 8 bases between the two germline ends. The CDR3 reads CASSRDSNYGYTF. Written as DNA, the CDR3 is TGTGCCAGCAGTCGAGACAGTAACTATGGCTACACCTTC.

This sequence joins TRBV2 and TRBJ2-7; D perhaps matches TRBD1 (5 bases). Per germline, CDR1 SNHLY and CDR2 FYNNEI. V was trimmed by 6 bases and J by 5 bases, leaving 11 bases between them. CDR3 size: 12 residues. The CDR3 sequence is CASRVDSNEQYF. Here the CDR3 DNA reads TGTGCCAGCAGAGTCGACAGTAACGAGCAGTACTTC.

CDR3 loop: CASSLEVTVSTYGYTF. The CDR3 nucleotides read TGCGCCAGCAGCTTGGAAGTAACAGTTTCCACCTATGGCTACACCTTC. The chain couples TRBV5-1 to TRBJ1-2; no reliable D call. Germline values: CDR1 SGHRS, CDR2 YFSETQ. This CDR3 has 16 residues. V lost 0 bases and J 4 bases, leaving 16 bases between the germline ends.

Judged by abundance, this clone is medium-sized (0.01 to 0.1%). The J gene is TRBJ2-7, the V gene TRBV3-1 (or the pseudogene TRBV3-2); perhaps TRBD2 as D (6 bases). This CDR3 region has 13 residues. Germline V gene data show CDR1 as LGHDT and CDR2 as YNNKEL (reference sequence). The V and J ends lost 4 bases and 2 bases respectively, with 9 bases between them. This CDR3 is CASSLTGAYEQYF. The CDR3 region has the DNA TGTGCCAGCAGCCTAACGGGGGCCTACGAGCAGTACTTC.

This clone occurred once. The genes are TRBV4-1 and TRBJ2-7, with TRBD1 identical over 11 bases. Trimming removed 0 bases from V and 3 bases from J; junction bases left unmatched: 4. This CDR3 is built from 16 residues. CDR1 and CDR2 from the germline V gene are MGHRA and YSYEKL. CDR3 residues: CASSQDRDRGFYEQYF. The DNA of the CDR3 is TGCGCCAGCAGCCAAGATAGGGACAGGGGGTTCTACGAGCAGTACTTC.